One sample yielded the 8 T cell receptor beta chains listed below, sequenced in a study of T cells in Graves' hyperthyroidism and ophthalmopathy. Authors of the study amplified TCR beta CDR3 regions from RNA transcripts. The HTBI primer set drove a first-round RT-PCR of the TCR CDR3. Via MiXCR, TCRdb re-called the multiplex PCR reads, giving one row per CDR3 protein. The sample contains roughly 740,000 distinct CDR3 sequences, 15% to 20% of which appear only once. Specimen: blood. These receptors were collected from a young man with Graves' hyperthyroidism.

In this sample, this clonotype turned up a few times. V is TRBV20-1 and J is TRBJ2-1; D is ambiguous. V shed 2 bases and J shed 6 bases, with 8 bases lying between them. The CDR3 has 12 residues. Germline-derived CDR1 and CDR2 are DFQATT and SNEGSKA (reference sequence). This chain's CDR3 is CSARLMGNEQFF. The DNA for the CDR3 is TGCAGTGCTAGACTGATGGGCAATGAGCAGTTCTTC.

As concerns this clonotype: Given a much more abundant clone one base away, this may be a read error. The rearrangement links TRBV7-9 to TRBJ1-2; D is unresolved. CDR1 and CDR2 from the germline V gene are SEHNR and FQNEAQ (reference sequence). This CDR3 is built from 13 residues. V lost 7 bases, J lost 5 bases, and 14 bases lay in between. The CDR3 loop is CASTPASRYGYTF. The CDR3 DNA is TGTGCCAGCACCCCGGCATCTAGGTATGGCTACACCTTC.

This clonotype was counted many times. The chain is built from TRBV6-1 and TRBJ1-1; 7 positions agree with TRBD1. In germline, CDR1 is MNHNS, CDR2 SASEGT. Trimming cost V 3 bases and J 8 bases; bases outside gene matches: 6. The CDR3 is 13 residues long. CDR3 protein: CASSDPTGSEAFF. DNA for the CDR3: TGTGCCAGCAGTGATCCGACAGGGAGCGAAGCTTTCTTT.

This clonotype occurred many times. V and J are TRBV11-2 and TRBJ2-1, with 10 bases that match TRBD2. V lost 0 bases and J lost 9; bases outside the gene matches: 8. The CDR3 length is 16 residues. The V gene's germline CDR1 is SGHAT and CDR2 FQNNGV. The CDR3: CASSLEASGSLGEQFF. CDR3 DNA: TGTGCCAGCAGCTTAGAGGCTAGCGGGAGTTTAGGTGAGCAGTTCTTC.

In its sample, this clonotype was seen many times. This chain joins TRBV30 and TRBJ2-5, with unresolved D. The CDR3 is 14 amino acids. The V end was cut by 3 bases, the J end by 0 bases, with 11 bases between. The germline V gene has CDR1 GTSNPN and CDR2 SVGIG (reference sequence). CDR3 DNA: TGTGCCTGGAGCCCGATTTGGAACCAAGAGACCCAGTACTTC. Translation gives CAWSPIWNQETQYF.

This clonotype was seen a few times. This sequence joins TRBV12-3 or TRBV12-4 and TRBJ2-2; D is uncertain. V lost 6 bases and J 1 base, leaving 15 bases between the germline ends. The CDR3 totals 16 residues. The CDR3 coding sequence is TGTGCCAGCAGCTCACGGTCCCCCCGGAACACCGGGGAGCTGTTTTTT. Translation gives CASSSRSPRNTGELFF.

This chain's CDR3 is CASSTRDYLQGGEQFF. For the CDR3, the DNA is TGTGCCAGCAGCACTCGGGACTACCTTCAGGGGGGTGAGCAGTTCTTC. The chain uses TRBV7-3 and TRBJ2-1; possibly TRBD1 or TRBD2 for D (7 bases each). CDR1 and CDR2 from the germline V gene are SGHTA and FQGTGA. V dropped 5 bases and J dropped 9 bases, with 23 bases sitting between them. CDR3 length: 16 amino acids.

This clonotype has a handful of counts. The J gene is TRBJ2-2, the V gene TRBV28; 8 nucleotides line up with TRBD1. The germline V gene has CDR1 MDHEN and CDR2 SYDVKM. J lost 4 bases, V lost 4 bases, and 11 bases had no gene match. The CDR3 loop spans 17 amino acids. The CDR3 bases are TGTGCCAGCAGTTCCCTCGACAGGGGTTGGAGCACCGGGGAGCTGTTTTTT. Translated: CASSSLDRGWSTGELFF. The entire variable domain, with the rest obtained from reference TRBV28 and TRBJ2-2, is as follows: DVKVTQSSRYLVKRTGEKVFLECVQDMDHENMFWYRQDPGLGLRLIYFSYDVKMKEKGDIPEGYSVSREKKERFSLILESASTNQTSMYLCASSSLDRGWSTGELFFGEGSRLTVL.